One sample yielded the 32 T cell receptor beta chains listed below, sequenced in a study of T cell changes during pregnancy in multiple sclerosis. Sequenced by immunoSEQ multiplex PCR; TCRdb stores in-frame clones only, minus some. This table has about 80,000 clones, 85% to 95% appearing once. Here the sequenced sample was peripheral blood, taken after pregnancy. The receptors originated from a female donor in good health, enrolled as a control in a pregnancy study.

The sample holds one count of this clone. The rearrangement joins TRBV9 to TRBJ2-2, with D perhaps TRBD2 (6 bases). The V gene lost 4 bases and the J gene lost 4 bases, with 14 bases spanning the gap. Germline V lookup: CDR1 SGDLS, CDR2 YYNGEE. The length of the CDR3 is 15 residues. For the CDR3, the DNA is TGTGCCAGCAGCCCCCAAATGGGGGGCACCGGGGAGCTGTTTTTT. Encoded protein: CASSPQMGGTGELFF. The full variable domain, in which reference TRBV9 and TRBJ2-2 provide the parts outside the CDR3, is DSGVTQTPKHLITATGQRVTLRCSPRSGDLSVYWYQQSLDQGLQFLIQYYNGEERAKGNILERFSAQQFPDLHSELNLSSLELGDSALYFCASSPQMGGTGELFFGEGSRLTVL.

The J gene is TRBJ2-7, the V gene TRBV6-5; D is undetermined. This CDR3 contains 11 residues. V lost 5 bases, J lost 6 bases, and 8 bases lay in between. Germline values: CDR1 MNHEY, CDR2 SVGAGI. DNA for the CDR3: TGTGCCAGCAGTAAAAGAGGCGAGCAGTACTTC. This translates into CASSKRGEQYF.

The rearrangement uses TRBV4-2 and TRBJ1-2, with 8 bases lining up with TRBD1. Per germline, CDR1 LGHNA and CDR2 YNFKEQ. V trimming: 5 bases; J trimming: 6 bases; junction bases outside the gene matches: 8. CDR3 length: 14 amino acids. CDR3 sequence: CASSTSTGENGYTF. CDR3 coding DNA: TGTGCCAGCAGCACTTCGACAGGGGAAAATGGCTACACCTTC.

CDR3 loop: CASSFYGGYTF. DNA for the CDR3: TGTGCCAGCAGTTTCTACGGGGGCTACACCTTC. This chain links TRBV28 with TRBJ1-2; no reliable D call. V lost 3 bases and J 8 bases, leaving 7 bases between the germline ends. Germline V gene data show CDR1 as MDHEN and CDR2 as SYDVKM. The CDR3 length is 11 residues.

The genes are TRBV29-1 and TRBJ2-3, with 11 positions matching TRBD2. Trimming at V came to 5 bases and at J to 2 bases, leaving 15 bases not matched to a gene. This CDR3 region has 18 residues. In germline, CDR1 is SQVTM, CDR2 ANQGSEA. The CDR3 DNA reads as TGCAGCGTTCCCTCAACCCCTTCTAGCGGGGGGCTCACAGATACGCAGTATTTT. Protein: CSVPSTPSSGGLTDTQYF.

The chain joins TRBV28 to TRBJ2-7; D possibly corresponds to TRBD2 (6 bases). Per germline, CDR1 MDHEN and CDR2 SYDVKM. Trimming shortened V by 6 bases and J by 0 bases, and 18 bases separated the two germline ends. The CDR3 sequence is 16 residues long. CDR3 nucleotide sequence: TGTGCCAGCAGGCGGGGCGGCAGCGATAGCTCCTACGAGCAGTACTTC. Its protein is CASRRGGSDSSYEQYF.

The rearrangement joins TRBV11-2 to TRBJ2-7, with 7 nucleotides matching TRBD1. The germline gives CDR1 SGHAT, CDR2 FQNNGV. The CDR3 length is 14 residues. V dropped 4 bases and J dropped 3; count of bases not matched to a gene: 6. The CDR3 nucleotides read TGTGCCAGCAGCTGGGACAGTCCTTTCTACGAGCAGTACTTC. Protein: CASSWDSPFYEQYF.

The CDR3 loop reads CASSLMLAEYNEQFF. For the CDR3, the DNA is TGTGCCAGCAGCTTGATGCTAGCGGAATACAATGAGCAGTTCTTC. The chain is built from TRBV5-4 and TRBJ2-1, with 7 positions matching TRBD2. Germline V lookup: CDR1 SGHNT, CDR2 YYREEE (reference sequence). After removal of 1 base from V and 4 bases from J, the junction contained 5 bases not matched to a gene. CDR3 length equals 15 residues.

The chain has TRBV5-1 and TRBJ1-2; 8 positions agree with TRBD1. With 3 bases clipped from V and 4 bases from J, the junction kept 5 bases outside the gene matches. This CDR3 has 14 amino acids. CDR1 is SGHRS and CDR2 is YFSETQ in the germline V gene. The CDR3 sequence is CASSSEGQGYGYTF. CDR3 sequence (DNA): TGCGCCAGCAGCTCCGAAGGACAGGGCTATGGCTACACCTTC. The entire variable domain, with the rest obtained from reference TRBV5-1 and TRBJ1-2, is as follows: KAGVTQTPRYLIKTRGQQVTLSCSPISGHRSVSWYQQTPGQGLQFLFEYFSETQRNKGNFPGRFSGRQFSNSRSEMNVSTLELGDSALYLCASSSEGQGYGYTFGSGTRLTVV.

J is TRBJ2-1 and V is TRBV5-1, with 8 bases identical to TRBD2. The germline V gene encodes CDR1 SGHRS and CDR2 YFSETQ. The CDR3 is 17 amino acids. V trimming: 0 bases; J trimming: 4 bases; junction bases outside the gene matches: 9. CDR3 nucleotides: TGCGCCAGCAGCTTGGAGCCGGGGGGGGATAGGTACAATGAGCAGTTCTTC. Its protein is CASSLEPGGDRYNEQFF.

The J gene is TRBJ2-7, the V gene TRBV6-5; D unresolved. The V and J ends lost 7 bases and 0 bases respectively, with 10 bases between them. Germline CDR1 and CDR2: MNHEY and SVGAGI. The CDR3 runs 13 residues. Here the CDR3 DNA reads TGTGCCAGCAATCCGACAAGCTCCTACGAGCAGTACTTC. Protein sequence: CASNPTSSYEQYF.

The chain couples TRBV6-5 to TRBJ1-2, with 7 bases matching TRBD1. Germline trimming cut 2 bases from V and 7 bases from J; bases unmatched to any gene: 7. Germline values: CDR1 MNHEY, CDR2 SVGAGI. This CDR3 comprises 14 residues. The CDR3 region is CASSYGSGGGGYTF. CDR3 DNA: TGTGCCAGCAGTTACGGATCAGGGGGTGGTGGCTACACCTTC.

The chain combines TRBV7-8 with TRBJ2-7; 10 bases are a match to TRBD1. Germline CDR1 is SGHVS and CDR2 is FQNEAQ. The CDR3 sequence is 15 residues long. V gave up 4 bases and J gave up 1 base; unmatched junction bases: 4. Written as DNA, the CDR3 is TGTGCCAGCAGCTCTGACAGGGGGCGTTCCTACGAGCAGTACTTC. Encoded protein: CASSSDRGRSYEQYF. Full variable domain (missing parts from reference TRBV7-8 and TRBJ2-7): GAGVSQSPRYKVAKRGQDVALRCDPISGHVSLFWYQQALGQGPEFLTYFQNEAQLDKSGLPSDRFFAERPEGSVSTLKIQRTQQEDSAVYLCASSSDRGRSYEQYFGPGTRLTVT.

V and J are TRBV5-1 and TRBJ1-2; unclear D gene. The CDR3 covers 14 residues. The germline CDR1 and CDR2 sequences are SGHRS and YFSETQ. The ends were cut back, 4 bases at V and 6 bases at J, with 16 bases in the middle. The CDR3 region has the DNA TGCGCCAGCAGCGACGCACGGCCGGGTGATGGCTACACCTTC. This encodes CASSDARPGDGYTF. Variable domain in full (rest from reference TRBV5-1 and TRBJ1-2): KAGVTQTPRYLIKTRGQQVTLSCSPISGHRSVSWYQQTPGQGLQFLFEYFSETQRNKGNFPGRFSGRQFSNSRSEMNVSTLELGDSALYLCASSDARPGDGYTFGSGTRLTVV.

The chain recombines TRBV28 with TRBJ2-2; D possibly corresponds to TRBD1 (6 bases). Trimming took off 7 bases at V and 3 bases at J, with 12 bases between the two ends. The CDR3 runs to 14 residues. CDR1 and CDR2 from the germline V gene are MDHEN and SYDVKM. The DNA of the CDR3 is TGTGCCAGCAAAGGACCAGGGGACACCGGGGAGCTGTTTTTT. Protein: CASKGPGDTGELFF. The full variable domain, completed using reference TRBV28 and TRBJ2-2, is DVKVTQSSRYLVKRTGEKVFLECVQDMDHENMFWYRQDPGLGLRLIYFSYDVKMKEKGDIPEGYSVSREKKERFSLILESASTNQTSMYLCASKGPGDTGELFFGEGSRLTVL.

The J gene is TRBJ1-6, the V gene TRBV27; 8 nucleotides match TRBD1. CDR3 length equals 17 residues. Germline CDR1 reads MNHEY; CDR2 reads SMNVEV (reference sequence). Trimming at V came to 3 bases and at J to 3 bases, leaving 7 bases not matched to a gene. The CDR3, as DNA: TGTGCCAGCAGTTTTTTTTCCGGGACAGGCTATAATTCACCCCTCCACTTT. Amino acid sequence: CASSFFSGTGYNSPLHF.

The rearrangement links TRBV18 to TRBJ2-3; 7 nucleotides agree with TRBD2. Germline-derived CDR1 and CDR2 are KGHSH and LQKENI. Unmatched junction bases numbered 11, after V lost 8 bases and J lost 0 bases. The CDR3 extends over 16 amino acids. DNA of the CDR3: TGTGCCAGCACCTCCGCGGGAGCGGTTAGCACAGATACGCAGTATTTT. Protein sequence: CASTSAGAVSTDTQYF.

This clone came up once. V and J are TRBV5-1 and TRBJ2-5, with 8 bases that match TRBD2. The CDR3 runs to 15 residues. Trimming took 1 base from V and 2 from J; bases not matched to a gene: 4. Germline CDR1 and CDR2: SGHRS and YFSETQ. CDR3 coding DNA: TGCGCCAGCAGCTTGTACGGGGGGGAGCAAGAGACCCAGTACTTC. Translating it yields CASSLYGGEQETQYF.

The V and J genes are TRBV4-2 and TRBJ1-3; TRBD1 aligns across 7 bases. The CDR3 extends over 16 amino acids. CDR1 is LGHNA, CDR2 YNFKEQ, per germline. Trimming at V came to 2 bases and at J to 9 bases, leaving 13 bases not matched to a gene. Here the CDR3 reads CASSQLGTAASRTIYF. In nucleotides, the CDR3 is TGTGCCAGCAGCCAACTTGGGACAGCGGCCTCGCGCACCATATATTTT.

This sequence joins TRBV10-3 and TRBJ2-7; TRBD2 might be the D (6 bases). The V and J ends lost 8 bases and 0 bases respectively, with 11 bases between them. This CDR3 region has 13 residues. Per the germline V gene, CDR1 is ENHRY and CDR2 is SYGVKD. The CDR3 here is CAIGRRDSYEQYF. The CDR3 bases are TGTGCCATCGGGAGGCGGGACTCCTACGAGCAGTACTTC.

The chain links TRBV7-2 to TRBJ1-2; D is unclear. Deletions cut 6 bases from V and 3 bases from J, with 17 bases between. Germline assignment: CDR1 SGHTA and CDR2 FQGNSA. This CDR3 spans 15 amino acids. CDR3 sequence reads: CASSFTATPDYGYTF. For the CDR3, the DNA is TGTGCCAGCAGTTTCACAGCTACTCCCGACTATGGCTACACCTTC.

V and J are TRBV12-5 and TRBJ1-1; TRBD1 matches 9 bases. After removal of 7 bases from V and 4 bases from J, the junction contained 7 bases not matched to a gene. Germline CDR1 and CDR2: LGHNT and FRNRAP. CDR3 length: 14 amino acids. The chain's CDR3 is CASVPGDRVTEAFF. The CDR3 DNA follows: TGTGCTAGTGTTCCCGGGGACAGGGTCACTGAAGCTTTCTTT.

The chain carries TRBV30 and TRBJ2-7, with 13 bases that match TRBD2. This CDR3 is built from 15 residues. CDR1 and CDR2 (germline): GTSNPN, SVGIG (reference sequence). Trimming cost V 3 bases and J 5 bases; bases outside gene matches: 7. The CDR3 is CAWRAGLAGVDEQYF. The CDR3 nucleotides are TGTGCCTGGAGGGCCGGACTAGCGGGAGTCGACGAGCAGTACTTC.

The rearrangement uses TRBV7-9 and TRBJ1-4, with 9 bases that match TRBD1. The germline V gene encodes CDR1 SEHNR and CDR2 FQNEAQ (reference sequence). Trimming removed 5 bases from V and 9 bases from J; junction bases left unmatched: 10. The CDR3 spans 15 residues. The CDR3 sequence: CASSPLPGQGKKLFF. In DNA form, the CDR3 reads TGTGCCAGCAGCCCATTACCGGGACAGGGAAAAAAACTGTTTTTT. Filled out from reference TRBV7-9 and TRBJ1-4, the complete variable domain reads DTGVSQNPRHKITKRGQNVTFRCDPISEHNRLYWYRQTLGQGPEFLTYFQNEAQLEKSRLLSDRFSAERPKGSFSTLEIQRTEQGDSAMYLCASSPLPGQGKKLFFGSGTQLSVL.

This clone was observed a single time. The chain carries TRBV7-2 and TRBJ2-5, with 8 bases identical to TRBD2. Germline values: CDR1 SGHTA, CDR2 FQGNSA. CDR3 length equals 13 residues. Trimming cost V 3 bases and J 4 bases; bases outside gene matches: 1. The CDR3 DNA is TGTGCCAGCAGCTTTACTAGCGGAGAGACCCAGTACTTC. Its protein product is CASSFTSGETQYF. Variable domain in full (rest from reference TRBV7-2 and TRBJ2-5): GAGVSQSPSNKVTEKGKDVELRCDPISGHTALYWYRQSLGQGLEFLIYFQGNSAPDKSGLPSDRFSAERTGGSVSTLTIQRTQQEDSAVYLCASSFTSGETQYFGPGTRLLVL.

The J gene is TRBJ2-2, the V gene TRBV7-3; 12 bases line up with TRBD2. The CDR3 length is 15 residues. Germline-derived CDR1 and CDR2 are SGHTA and FQGTGA. The trim removed 5 bases at V and 5 bases at J, leaving 3 bases unmatched. CDR3 bases: TGTGCCAGCAGCCAAGGGACTAGCGGGACCGGGGAGCTGTTTTTT. Its translation is CASSQGTSGTGELFF.

This chain connects TRBV4-3 to TRBJ1-1; TRBD1 is a possible D gene (5 bases). The germline V and J ends were trimmed by 2 bases and 1 base, with 5 bases remaining between them. Looked up from germline, CDR1 is LGHNA and CDR2 is YSLEER. The CDR3 runs to 13 residues. DNA for the CDR3: TGCGCCAGCAGCCAAACAGGGAACACTGAAGCTTTCTTT. It translates to CASSQTGNTEAFF.

V and J are TRBV7-8 and TRBJ2-7, with TRBD2 matching 8 bases. Trimming removed 4 bases from V and 13 bases from J; junction bases left unmatched: 15. Germline V gives CDR1 SGHVS, CDR2 FQNEAQ. The CDR3 is 14 residues long. The CDR3 region has the DNA TGTGCCAGCAGCTCCAGAAAAGGGTGGCGGGAGGTTTACTTC. Translated: CASSSRKGWREVYF.

The chain combines TRBV19 with TRBJ2-1, with D hard to call. The CDR3 is 15 amino acids. Trimming pared 5 bases from V and 0 bases from J, leaving 11 bases between. CDR1 and CDR2 (germline): LNHDA, SQIVND (reference sequence). CDR3 region: CASSPVVDSYNEQFF. The DNA for the CDR3 is TGTGCCAGTAGTCCGGTGGTCGACTCCTACAATGAGCAGTTCTTC.

The J gene is TRBJ1-4, the V gene TRBV6-6; D is undetermined. The CDR3 totals 12 residues. The V gene lost 2 bases and the J gene lost 15 bases, with 13 bases spanning the gap. Germline CDR1 and CDR2: MNHNY and SVGAGI (reference sequence). The CDR3 sequence: CASSYPSLLLFF. CDR3 DNA sequence: TGTGCCAGCAGTTACCCCTCCTTACTGTTGTTTTTT.

Comment on this clone: Other DNA sequences of this sample code for an identical CDR3. The chain carries TRBV4-3 and TRBJ2-7; 8 bases agree with TRBD2. V trimming: 3 bases; J trimming: 4 bases; junction bases outside the gene matches: 5. Germline V gene data show CDR1 as LGHNA and CDR2 as YSLEER. CDR3 length: 14 amino acids. The CDR3 here is CASSHGTSGYEQYF. The CDR3 DNA reads as TGCGCCAGCAGCCATGGAACTAGCGGATACGAGCAGTACTTC.

V gene TRBV11-1 combines with J gene TRBJ2-5; D may be TRBD2 (5 bases). The V end was cut by 4 bases, the J end by 2 bases, with 20 bases between. In germline, CDR1 is SGHAT, CDR2 FQDESV (reference sequence). This CDR3 is 17 amino acids long. Here the CDR3 DNA reads TGTGCCAGCAGCTATAAAACGACTAATCGGGGTCAAGAGACCCAGTACTTC. It encodes CASSYKTTNRGQETQYF.